This is a list of T cell receptor beta chains from one sample in a study of shared clonotypes between healthy human individuals. Using immunoSEQ multiplex PCR, the repertoire was profiled, and TCRdb retains in-frame clones only, with some absent. This table holds more than 850,000 clones, more than 75% found once. Sequenced sample: memory CD4+ T cells from PBMCs. The receptors here all came from a young man in good health. Some clones in this sample may be carry-over from other donors' samples. Each CDR3 is given with its conserved first and last residue. D genes are given only for firm matches. Rows give clone size only sometimes, using once, few, many, or a class for an expanded clone.

d_gene,abundance,v_gene,j_gene,CDR3nt,CDR3aa
TRBD1,.,TRBV5-4,TRBJ1-5,TGTGCCAGCAGCTCATCCACCGGGACAGGGGTTAATCAGCCCCAGCATTTT,CASSSSTGTGVNQPQHF
.,.,TRBV28,TRBJ2-2,TGTGCCAGCAGCCCCCGTAGTGTCACCGGGGAGCTGTTTTTT,CASSPRSVTGELFF
TRBD2,.,TRBV5-6,TRBJ2-2,TGTGCCAGCAGCTTCGGAGCGGGGATCGACGGGGAGCTGTTTTTT,CASSFGAGIDGELFF
.,.,TRBV9,TRBJ1-2,TGTGCCAGCAGCGTAGATGGGGGCAGTTATGGCTACACCTTC,CASSVDGGSYGYTF
.,.,TRBV5-1,TRBJ2-2,TGCGCCAGCAGCTTGGAAGGGTATCCTGGTGTGGAGCTGTTTTTT,CASSLEGYPGVELFF
.,few,TRBV28,TRBJ1-2,TGTGCCAGCAGTTTGATGGACTATGGCTACACCTTC,CASSLMDYGYTF
.,.,TRBV27,TRBJ2-7,TGTGCCAGCAGTTTCCGGCGGACCTACGAGCAGTACTTC,CASSFRRTYEQYF
TRBD2,.,TRBV2,TRBJ2-7,TGTGCCAGCAGTACTAGCGGGGCCCCCTACGAGCAGTACTTC,CASSTSGAPYEQYF
TRBD2,.,TRBV6-4,TRBJ2-1,TGTGCCAGCAGCTCAAAAGGCGGGGGGGAGCAGTTCTTC,CASSSKGGGEQFF
.,.,TRBV4-2,TRBJ1-2,TGTGCCAGCAGCCAAGGAGCAGGGGTTAACTATGGCTACACCTTC,CASSQGAGVNYGYTF
.,.,TRBV19,TRBJ1-2,TGTGCCAGTAGTATGGGGCGCCACCAACAACAAGCTAACTATGGCTACACCTTC,CASSMGRHQQQANYGYTF
.,.,TRBV6-1,TRBJ1-2,TGTGCCAGCAGTGACTATGGAGATTCGGACTATGGCTACACCTTC,CASSDYGDSDYGYTF
TRBD1,.,TRBV27,TRBJ1-2,TGTGCCAGCCGAGGGGGACAGGGTTTTGGTGGCTACACCTTC,CASRGGQGFGGYTF
.,.,TRBV28,TRBJ1-4,TGTGCCAGCTCGGGGGAGACTAGTAGTGAAAAACTGTTTTTT,CASSGETSSEKLFF
.,.,TRBV2,TRBJ1-1,TGTGCCAGCAAGGGACGAGGTGCGAACACTGAAGCTTTCTTT,CASKGRGANTEAFF
.,.,TRBV28,TRBJ1-2,TGTGCCAGTGGAAGCATCTATGGCTACACCTTC,CASGSIYGYTF
TRBD1,.,TRBV6-1,TRBJ2-7,TGTGCCAGCAGTGGATCCGGGACAGTCAGTTACGAGCAGTACTTC,CASSGSGTVSYEQYF
.,.,TRBV30,TRBJ2-1,TGTGCCTGGACTACCCAGGCCTACAATGAGCAGTTCTTC,CAWTTQAYNEQFF
.,.,TRBV30,TRBJ2-2,TGTGTCTGGAGTGTAAAACCCCGGGACACCGGGGAGCTGTTTTTT,CVWSVKPRDTGELFF
.,.,TRBV7-3,TRBJ1-2,TGTGCCAGCAGCTTAAGGCCAGGACAGCAATATGGCTACACCTTC,CASSLRPGQQYGYTF
TRBD2,.,TRBV10-3,TRBJ2-1,TGTGCCATCAGTACCGCGATTAGCGGGAGGGGTGAGCAGTTCTTC,CAISTAISGRGEQFF
TRBD1,.,TRBV29-1,TRBJ2-6,TGCAGCGTAGGACAGGGTTCTTCTGGGGCCAACGTCCTGACTTTC,CSVGQGSSGANVLTF
.,.,TRBV10-3,TRBJ1-5,TGTGCCATCAGTGAGAGGGGAACTCAGCCCCAGCATTTT,CAISERGTQPQHF
TRBD2,.,TRBV25-1,TRBJ2-5,TGTGCCAGCAGTCCCCGGCGCGGGGGACTAGCGGAAACCCAGTACTTC,CASSPRRGGLAETQYF
.,.,TRBV5-4,TRBJ2-3,TGTGCCAGCAGCTTGGACAGACTGACAGATACGCAGTATTTT,CASSLDRLTDTQYF
.,.,TRBV4-2,TRBJ1-5,TGTGCCAGCAGCCTTTTTTCAGACAGTCCCAATCAGCCCCAGCATTTT,CASSLFSDSPNQPQHF
.,.,TRBV6-6,TRBJ2-1,TGTGCCATCTTACCCGCCCGGTCACGGGGGAATGAGCAGTTCTTC,CAILPARSRGNEQFF
.,.,TRBV18,TRBJ1-1,TGTGCCAGCTCCCTCGGGGGGCGGGGTGAAGCTTTCTTT,CASSLGGRGEAFF
.,few,TRBV4-1,TRBJ2-7,TGCGCCAGCAGCCAGAAGGGACGGTTCGGCGAGCAGTACTTC,CASSQKGRFGEQYF
TRBD1,.,TRBV7-9,TRBJ2-2,TGTGCCAGCAGCTTCCAACCGACAGGGTACACCGGGGAGCTGTTTTTT,CASSFQPTGYTGELFF
TRBD2,.,TRBV4-1,TRBJ2-1,TGCGCCAGCAGCCCAGGACTAGCGGTTTCCTCCTACAATGAGCAGTTCTTC,CASSPGLAVSSYNEQFF
.,.,TRBV7-9,TRBJ2-1,TGTGCCAGCAGTTCCCACAGCGACAATGAGCAGTTCTTC,CASSSHSDNEQFF
TRBD1,once,TRBV28,TRBJ2-2,TGTGCCAGCAGTTTACTCTTCGGGGTTCTAGTGGGGACAGGGCCCTTAAGCACCGGGGAGCTGTTTTTT,CASSLLFGVLVGTGPLSTGELFF
TRBD2,.,TRBV7-8,TRBJ2-7,TGTGCCAGCAGCCCCTCTGTGACTAGCTTATACGAGCAGTACTTC,CASSPSVTSLYEQYF
.,many,TRBV19,TRBJ1-5,TGTGCCAGTAGTATGCCCGTGGGTCCTCATCAGCCCCAGCATTTT,CASSMPVGPHQPQHF
TRBD1,.,TRBV4-3,TRBJ2-3,TGCGCCAGCAGCCAAGATCTGACAGGGGGCTTTATAACAGATACGCAGTATTTT,CASSQDLTGGFITDTQYF
.,.,TRBV6-5,TRBJ2-1,TGTGCCAGCACTATAGGGGTTGAGCAGTTCTTC,CASTIGVEQFF
.,.,TRBV19,TRBJ2-3,TGTGCCAGTAGTATAGGTCCGGAGACAGATACGCAGTATTTT,CASSIGPETDTQYF
.,.,TRBV4-1,TRBJ1-3,TGCGCCAGCAGCCAGGCGAGCCACTCTGGAAACACCATATATTTT,CASSQASHSGNTIYF
.,many,TRBV9,TRBJ1-4,TGTGCCAGCAGCGTGGGCGTTGGGGCAACTAATGAAAAACTGTTTTTT,CASSVGVGATNEKLFF
.,few,TRBV5-1,TRBJ2-7,TGCGCCAGCAGCTTGGAAGGGTCCTACGAGCAGTACTTC,CASSLEGSYEQYF
TRBD1,.,TRBV7-9,TRBJ2-5,TGTGCCAGCAGCCCGGACAGGGGGCGTGAGACCCAGTACTTC,CASSPDRGRETQYF
.,.,TRBV6-1,TRBJ2-2,TGTGCCAGCAGTGAAGACCGATCCCCCGGGGAGCTGTTTTTT,CASSEDRSPGELFF
TRBD2,.,TRBV5-4,TRBJ2-5,TGTGCCAGCAGCTTGGGTGCGGGAGAAGAGACCCAGTACTTC,CASSLGAGEETQYF
.,.,TRBV13,TRBJ1-1,TGTGCCAGCAGGGGGCGGAACACTGAAGCTTTCTTT,CASRGRNTEAFF
.,.,TRBV25-1,TRBJ2-2,TGTGCCAACCTGCAAGTGGAGCTGTTTTTT,CANLQVELFF
.,.,TRBV27,TRBJ1-1,TGTGCCAGCAGTTTTGACTCAGGATCCACTGAAGCTTTCTTT,CASSFDSGSTEAFF
TRBD2,.,TRBV11-1,TRBJ2-6,TGTGCCAGCAGCCCTGGGACTAGCGGGAGGGCCTCTGGGGCCAACGTCCTGACTTTC,CASSPGTSGRASGANVLTF
.,.,TRBV27,TRBJ1-5,TGTGCCAGCAGTACCTGGGGCAATCAGCCCCAGCATTTT,CASSTWGNQPQHF
.,.,TRBV11-3,TRBJ2-7,TGTGCCAGCAGTTACGGAAACTACGAGCAGTACTTC,CASSYGNYEQYF
TRBD2,.,TRBV5-4,TRBJ2-1,TGTGCCAGCAGCGCGGCTGGGAGCGGGAGCTCCTACAATGAGCAGTTCTTC,CASSAAGSGSSYNEQFF
.,.,TRBV11-3,TRBJ2-5,TGTGCCAGCAGCCGCACCGGGGGCCAAGAGACCCAGTACTTC,CASSRTGGQETQYF
.,once,TRBV5-1,TRBJ2-2,TGCGCCAGCAGCCAAATTACTAGCCGGAACACCGGGGAGCTGTTTTTT,CASSQITSRNTGELFF